Given below is one TCR beta chain in context. The antigen this receptor binds is unknown. The sample holds no much larger clone one base away, and base qualities are not on file. CDR1 SEHNR and CDR2 FQNEAQ are derived from the germline V gene (reference sequence). There are 13 amino acids in the CDR3, from cysteine to phenylalanine inclusive. The kept DNA is CDR3 alone, 39 bases in frame from the first base. V was cut back by 1 base and J by 3 bases, leaving a gap of 7 bases between them. This record belongs to a study of shared clonotypes between healthy human individuals (dated by TCRdb to 2018 to 2020). Turning to the overall study: The cohort included a few men and a couple of women between 18 and 49 years of age. For each donor, CD4 naive and CD4 memory were each run on three plates, CD8 naive on two plates, and CD8 memory on one plate. To estimate repertoire size and how much clonotypes are shared between individuals, the study performed deep sequencing of blood TCR repertoires from about 5 healthy adults. Libraries were prepared and TCR repertoires were sequenced by different laboratories using diverse techniques, in order to increase sequencing depth and limit assay-specific biases. Leukapheresis yielded between about 0.85 and 10 billion PBMCs per donor.

Results and caveats for the whole study, not just this receptor: Compared with non-shared clonotypes, clonotypes shared by all four sorted-subset donors had higher generation probabilities. The small number of donors limited the genetic and exposure-history diversity represented. Sampling was limited to blood, and TCR repertoires in tissue likely differ from TCR repertoires in blood. Estimated clonotype richness was generally larger for naive than for memory subsets. Pairwise subsampling indicated that sequencing depth was expected to affect the degree of clonotype sharing among donors. Incomplete sequencing was indicated by rarefaction of sorted-subset datasets, despite the large sequencing depth. Across a handful of donors, approximately 5% of naive CD4, roughly 3.3% of naive CD8, under 2.5% of memory CD4, and under 0.45% of memory CD8 clonotypes were shared.

Donors were healthy HIV-negative adults with no recently reported acute infections or vaccinations. Every donor was a Caucasian adult living in Nashville, Tennessee, USA. Magnetic negative selection was used to enrich CD4+ T cells, after which naive cells were positively selected on CD45RA and the negative fraction became the memory subset. Blood was obtained by leukapheresis, after which PBMCs were separated by Ficoll-Histopaque density gradient centrifugation and cryopreserved in liquid nitrogen vapor phase. Purity and quantity of every magnetically sorted T cell population were checked by analytical flow cytometry. Each sorted fraction had its genomic DNA isolated and then quantified by UV absorbance on a Nanodrop 2000c. Using the deep immunoSEQ assay, multiplex PCR amplified TCR CDR3 regions from genomic DNA. For each cell subset, the extracted genomic DNA was distributed evenly across all wells of several immunoSEQ 96-well plates, and each plate served as one replicate. For sorted subsets, each replicate PCR was loaded with around 200 ng genomic DNA, equivalent to some 31,000 T cell genomes. The purified libraries were quantified using a Qubit 3.0 fluorometer, sized with a Bioanalyzer 2100, and then quantified again using the KAPA Library Quantification kit. Each immunoSEQ 96-well plate was sequenced on its own single-read 150-cycle Illumina NextSeq 550 flow cell. In the source study's methods: Because the immunoSEQ output held only junctional sequences and lacked quality scores, the filtering could not match the filtering applied to full-length reads. Sequences were annotated with PyIR, a Python wrapper for IgBLAST v1.9, and V/J genes and CDR3 were assigned using IMGT germline references. Any read was removed if the V/J assignment was weak (E-value above 1e-6), the CDR3 was missing, or the read contained stop codons, out-of-frame junctions, or ambiguous translated residues. V3J clonotypes were defined as sequences sharing the same inferred V gene, J gene, and CDR3 amino acid sequence. Percentage overlap between repertoires was computed as shared unique clonotypes divided by the size of the smaller repertoire. Three approaches were used to assess repertoire richness: RTK rarefaction, the Chao1 estimator, and Recon v2.1 estimates of unobserved clonotypes. Generation probabilities were computed with OLGA for all TCRbeta clonotypes obtained by the gDNA method from several donors. In TCRdb, the immuneACCESS table is reduced to in-frame sequences with V and J assigned. These tables do not hold every clone; where another copy was compared, an unresolved V gene accounts for under half, and the others remain unexplained. V, J and clone size derive from that table, while D and trimming were established from the DNA sequence. In this sample the table shows roughly 2.5 million clones, around nine tenths of which occur a single time. The ten largest clones represent 0.14% of the sample.

The sample comprised naive CD4+ T cells sorted from blood. The label giving this sample's cell subset or site can be read as: CD45RA+ positively selected. The chain joins TRBV7-9 to TRBJ2-7; no confident D gene assignment can be made. The source is a young man in good health. The CDR3 is CASSLDTVYEQYF. In nucleotides, the sequence is TGTGCCAGCAGCTTAGATACAGTCTACGAGCAGTACTTC.